This record concerns one T cell receptor beta chain sequence. Repertoires were generated with immunoSEQ multiplex PCR, while TCRdb's copy carries only in-frame clones and drops some. Among around 50,000 clones listed, about a third were seen once. The data were obtained in a study of tumour-infiltrating T cells in Burkitt lymphoma. Trimming cost V 7 bases and J 6 bases; bases outside gene matches: 20. Germline V gene sequence: CDR1 LGHNT, CDR2 FRNRAP. The CDR3 covers 18 residues. The sequence was obtained from a human donor with Burkitt lymphoma. Material: tumor tissue. The chain employs TRBV12-5 and TRBJ2-2, with 7 positions matching TRBD2. The CDR3 DNA reads as TGTGCTAGTGATACGCGGGGGACGGGACTGGCCGGGGCCGGGGAGCTGTTTTTT. Residues: CASDTRGTGLAGAGELFF.